These 32 T cell receptor beta chains originate from one sample sequenced in a study of T cell responses to AZD1222 COVID-19 vaccine. Assay used: immunoSEQ multiplex PCR; TCRdb lists only in-frame clones, some missing. The sample lists about 150,000 clones, about nine tenths occurring once. The sequenced sample was peripheral blood, obtained 28 days after the second AZD1222 dose. The receptors originated from an adult who received the AZD1222 COVID-19 vaccine.

The chain uses TRBV27 and TRBJ2-3; D unclear. In germline, CDR1 is MNHEY, CDR2 SMNVEV (reference sequence). The V and J ends lost 6 bases and 3 bases respectively, with 4 bases between them. This CDR3 has 11 residues. The CDR3 sequence: CASRWTDTQYF. Written as DNA, the CDR3 is TGTGCCAGCAGGTGGACAGATACGCAGTATTTT.

The genes are TRBV5-4 and TRBJ1-2; 10 bases fit TRBD1. V was pared by 3 bases and J by 6 bases, with 8 bases of the junction left unmatched. The CDR3 extends over 15 amino acids. Germline values: CDR1 SGHNT, CDR2 YYREEE (reference sequence). DNA of the CDR3: TGTGCCAGCAGCTCCTGGACAGGGGGAGGGGATGGCTACACCTTC. It encodes CASSSWTGGGDGYTF.

The CDR3 DNA reads TGTGCCAGTAGTTCACACCGACAGGGTAGCTCCTACGAGCAGTACTTC. Its protein product is CASSSHRQGSSYEQYF. The chain combines TRBV19 with TRBJ2-7; TRBD1 matches at 7 bases. Per germline, CDR1 LNHDA and CDR2 SQIVND (reference sequence). The CDR3 has 16 residues. J lost 0 bases, V lost 5 bases, and 10 bases had no gene match.

The rearrangement joins TRBV5-4 to TRBJ1-3, with 7 bases that match TRBD1. CDR1 and CDR2 (germline): SGHNT, YYREEE (reference sequence). Losses at the gene ends were 3 bases for V and 0 bases for J; bases not matched to a gene: 3. The CDR3 spans 15 residues. Here the CDR3 reads CASSSTGNSGNTIYF. As DNA, the CDR3 is TGTGCCAGCAGCTCGACAGGGAACTCTGGAAACACCATATATTTT.

This clone has just one count. This sequence joins TRBV18 and TRBJ1-1; D is uncertain. The CDR3 contains 14 residues. Germline CDR1 reads KGHSH; CDR2 reads LQKENI. Deletions cut 2 bases from V and 9 bases from J, with 16 bases between. CDR3 nucleotides: TGTGCCAGCTCACCATCCGGACGCACTAGTAAAGCTTTCTTT. Protein: CASSPSGRTSKAFF.

The genes are TRBV3-1 (or the pseudogene TRBV3-2) and TRBJ1-2; TRBD1 agrees at 9 bases. V was pared by 1 base and J by 5 bases, with 2 bases of the junction left unmatched. This CDR3 has 14 residues. Germline CDR1 reads LGHDT; CDR2 reads YNNKEL (reference sequence). CDR3 nucleotides: TGTGCCAGCAGCCAAGGGACAGGGGCGTATGGCTACACCTTC. The encoded protein is CASSQGTGAYGYTF.

This clone occurred a few times. The rearrangement joins TRBV15 to TRBJ2-3, with a tentative D call TRBD2 (7 bases). V was cut by 0 bases and J by 3 bases, with 28 bases left in between. Germline-derived CDR1 and CDR2 are LNHNV and YYDKDF (reference sequence). There are 21 residues in the CDR3. The CDR3 loop is CATSRDSFWEGGFSGTDTQYF. Written as DNA, the CDR3 is TGTGCCACCAGCAGAGATTCTTTTTGGGAGGGGGGGTTTAGTGGGACAGATACGCAGTATTTT.

The genes are TRBV19 and TRBJ2-7; D is possibly TRBD1 (5 bases). V lost 6 bases, J lost 2 bases, and 14 bases lay in between. CDR1 is LNHDA, CDR2 SQIVND, per germline (reference sequence). This CDR3 is 14 amino acids long. In nucleotides, the CDR3 is TGTGCCAGTAGCCTACAGGACAAACCCTACGAGCAGTACTTC. Translation: CASSLQDKPYEQYF.

The chain carries TRBV11-3 and TRBJ2-1; no definite D call. The CDR3 contains 13 residues. Germline values: CDR1 SGHNT, CDR2 YENEEA. Deletions cut 6 bases from V and 8 bases from J, with 14 bases between. The CDR3 region is CASRGSPGDEQFF. DNA of the CDR3: TGTGCCAGCAGGGGTTCGCCTGGGGATGAGCAGTTCTTC. Looking up the rest from reference TRBV11-3 and TRBJ2-1 gives the full variable domain: EAGVVQSPRYKIIEKKQPVAFWCNPISGHNTLYWYLQNLGQGPELLIRYENEEAVDDSQLPKDRFSAERLKGVDSTLKIQPAELGDSAVYLCASRGSPGDEQFFGPGTRLTVL.

The CDR3 loop reads CASKSGGDGYTF. The CDR3, as DNA: TGTGCCAGCAAGTCAGGGGGCGATGGCTACACCTTC. The rearrangement links TRBV6-5 to TRBJ1-2; 8 bases agree with TRBD1. Germline CDR1 reads MNHEY; CDR2 reads SVGAGI. Germline trimming cut 7 bases from V and 6 bases from J; bases unmatched to any gene: 4. CDR3 length: 12 residues.

This chain connects TRBV11-3 to TRBJ1-5, with D possibly being TRBD1 (5 bases). The CDR3 contains 15 residues. Germline V gives CDR1 SGHNT, CDR2 YENEEA. V was shortened by 1 base and J by 0 bases, with 7 bases between the two germline ends. CDR3 sequence (DNA): TGTGCCAGCAGCTTAGCGGGGGGTAGCAATCAGCCCCAGCATTTT. It codes for CASSLAGGSNQPQHF.

This rearrangement joins TRBV7-2 to TRBJ2-3, with D perhaps matching TRBD2 (6 bases). V lost 5 bases and J lost 1, with 13 bases in between. From germline, CDR1 is SGHTA and CDR2 FQGNSA. The CDR3 has 15 residues. In DNA, the CDR3 is TGTGCCAGCAGCCTAGTGGGGGGTGGCACAGATACGCAGTATTTT. Protein product: CASSLVGGGTDTQYF.

The chain employs TRBV4-3 and TRBJ1-2, with a possible D match to TRBD1 (5 bases). V was trimmed by 0 bases and J by 2 bases, leaving 16 bases between them. The CDR3 totals 17 residues. Germline V gene lookup returns CDR1 LGHNA and CDR2 YSLEER. The CDR3 here is CASSQDVGQGLNYGYTF. CDR3 nucleotide sequence: TGCGCCAGCAGCCAAGACGTGGGGCAGGGCTTAAACTATGGCTACACCTTC.

This clone was counted a few times. The chain couples TRBV10-2 to TRBJ2-2, with a possible D match to TRBD2 (6 bases). The CDR3 spans 16 residues. Between the trimmed V and J ends, which lost 7 bases and 7 bases, there was a span of 22 bases. Germline V gives CDR1 WSHSY, CDR2 SAAADI. The CDR3 loop is CASNPWDGARDGELFF. CDR3 in DNA: TGCGCCAGCAACCCTTGGGATGGGGCGCGGGACGGGGAGCTGTTTTTT.

V and J are TRBV4-2 and TRBJ2-7; 12 positions agree with TRBD2. CDR3 length equals 15 residues. The germline CDR1 and CDR2 sequences are LGHNA and YNFKEQ. The J segment lost 8 bases and the V segment lost 4 bases, leaving 9 bases of the junction unmatched. The CDR3 DNA reads TGTGCCAGCAGCCCATCTAGCGGGAGGGTCGGAAAGCAGTACTTC. It encodes CASSPSSGRVGKQYF.

This chain uses TRBV11-2 with TRBJ2-7; 7 bases align to TRBD1. J lost 2 bases, V lost 5 bases, and 18 bases had no gene match. This CDR3 has 18 residues. Germline V gene sequence: CDR1 SGHAT, CDR2 FQNNGV. CDR3 sequence: CASSPTNRPQGETYEQYF. CDR3 in DNA: TGTGCCAGCAGCCCTACCAATAGGCCCCAGGGGGAGACCTACGAGCAGTACTTC.

The rearrangement uses TRBV5-1 and TRBJ1-1, with a possible D match to TRBD1 (5 bases). V lost 9 bases and J lost 0, with 18 bases in between. Germline assignment: CDR1 SGHRS and CDR2 YFSETQ. CDR3 size: 15 residues. The DNA for the CDR3 is TGCGCCACCGCTAAGGAGGAGGGGTTGAACACTGAAGCTTTCTTT. Its translation: CATAKEEGLNTEAFF.

The genes are TRBV3-1 (or the pseudogene TRBV3-2) and TRBJ2-5; the match to TRBD2 covers 7 bases. Germline V gives CDR1 LGHDT, CDR2 YNNKEL (reference sequence). This CDR3 spans 15 amino acids. V trimming: 3 bases; J trimming: 0 bases; junction bases outside the gene matches: 4. The CDR3 loop reads CASSQVGGYQETQYF. The CDR3 DNA sequence: TGTGCCAGCAGCCAGGTCGGGGGGTACCAAGAGACCCAGTACTTC.

V gene TRBV27 combines with J gene TRBJ2-5; D is possibly TRBD1 (5 bases). The V end lost 7 bases, the J end lost 5 bases, and 20 bases lay between the germline ends. This CDR3 has 15 residues. The germline V gene has CDR1 MNHEY and CDR2 SMNVEV (reference sequence). CDR3: CASISGHGHGETQYF. CDR3 coding DNA: TGTGCCAGCATATCCGGGCACGGACATGGGGAGACCCAGTACTTC.

The chain is built from TRBV5-1 and TRBJ2-2; 8 positions agree with TRBD1. V lost 5 bases and J lost 0; bases outside the gene matches: 6. CDR1 and CDR2 from the germline V gene are SGHRS and YFSETQ. The CDR3 contains 16 residues. The chain's CDR3 is CASSPQGQANTGELFF. DNA of the CDR3: TGCGCCAGCAGTCCCCAGGGACAGGCGAACACCGGGGAGCTGTTTTTT.

The gene calls are TRBV5-1 and TRBJ1-3; D is unclear. The CDR3 is 16 amino acids. V shed 0 bases and J shed 0 bases, with 10 bases lying between them. Per the germline V gene, CDR1 is SGHRS and CDR2 is YFSETQ. CDR3 sequence: CASSLGGANSGNTIYF. DNA of the CDR3: TGCGCCAGCAGCTTGGGTGGAGCCAACTCTGGAAACACCATATATTTT. The full variable domain, with the rest looked up from reference TRBV5-1 and TRBJ1-3, is KAGVTQTPRYLIKTRGQQVTLSCSPISGHRSVSWYQQTPGQGLQFLFEYFSETQRNKGNFPGRFSGRQFSNSRSEMNVSTLELGDSALYLCASSLGGANSGNTIYFGEGSWLTVV.

This clone was observed once. The chain joins TRBV7-2 to TRBJ1-1; 7 nucleotides match TRBD1. CDR1 and CDR2 (germline): SGHTA, FQGNSA. The V and J ends lost 1 base and 7 bases, in that order; junction bases with no gene match: 15. The CDR3 covers 17 residues. The CDR3 loop reads CASSLVSAWGAGGEAFF. The DNA of the CDR3 is TGTGCCAGCAGCTTAGTTTCCGCCTGGGGGGCAGGGGGTGAAGCTTTCTTT.

The J gene is TRBJ2-1, the V gene TRBV9; D is uncertain. This CDR3 has 14 residues. Trimming cost V 0 bases and J 8 bases, with 12 bases left between them. CDR1 is SGDLS, CDR2 YYNGEE, per germline. CDR3 in amino acids: CASSVAGKFYEQFF. The CDR3 DNA sequence: TGTGCCAGCAGCGTAGCTGGCAAGTTTTATGAGCAGTTCTTC.

This chain uses TRBV5-4 with TRBJ2-1, with 7 bases fitting TRBD1. The V and J ends lost 2 bases and 7 bases, in that order; junction bases with no gene match: 15. This CDR3 has 17 residues. Germline V gene data show CDR1 as SGHNT and CDR2 as YYREEE (reference sequence). The CDR3 DNA sequence: TGTGCCAGCAGCTTTACCGCCCACGGGACAGCTTTTAATGAGCAGTTCTTC. Translating gives CASSFTAHGTAFNEQFF.

This chain uses TRBV7-9 with TRBJ1-1, with TRBD1 identical over 7 bases. With V trimmed by 2 bases and J by 10 bases, 10 bases remained unmatched. The CDR3 totals 14 residues. Germline V gene data show CDR1 as SEHNR and CDR2 as FQNEAQ (reference sequence). CDR3 region: CASSLRQGSFGAFF. CDR3 DNA: TGTGCCAGCAGCTTAAGACAGGGATCTTTCGGAGCTTTCTTT.

The rearrangement joins TRBV6-5 to TRBJ2-1, with 8 bases aligning to TRBD2. There are 15 residues in the CDR3. J lost 3 bases, V lost 6 bases, and 7 bases had no gene match. Germline values: CDR1 MNHEY, CDR2 SVGAGI. This chain's CDR3 is CASRGSGTSYNEQFF. The CDR3 coding sequence is TGTGCCAGCAGGGGGAGCGGGACTAGCTACAATGAGCAGTTCTTC.

The chain joins TRBV6-2 or TRBV6-3 to TRBJ2-2, with 8 bases lining up with TRBD2. This CDR3 region has 17 residues. Trimming removed 0 bases from V and 1 base from J; junction bases left unmatched: 4. The germline CDR1 and CDR2 sequences are MNHEY and SVGEGT. CDR3 in amino acids: CASSYSRAGGNTGELFF. The CDR3 bases are TGTGCCAGCAGTTACTCGAGGGCGGGAGGGAACACCGGGGAGCTGTTTTTT.

The chain couples TRBV5-6 to TRBJ1-2; no firm D call. V lost 0 bases to trimming and J lost 2 bases, with 17 bases between them. The CDR3 extends over 17 amino acids. The V gene's germline CDR1 is SGHDT and CDR2 YYEEEE. CDR3 coding DNA: TGTGCCAGCAGCTTGGCCCAACAGTTTTCGCTCAACTATGGCTACACCTTC. Residues: CASSLAQQFSLNYGYTF.

J is TRBJ1-4 and V is TRBV2; tentatively, D is TRBD1 (6 bases). The V end was cut by 10 bases, the J end by 6 bases, with 15 bases between. This CDR3 has 13 residues. Per the germline V gene, CDR1 is SNHLY and CDR2 is FYNNEI. CDR3 loop: CAKKQGGDEKLFF. The CDR3 DNA reads TGTGCCAAAAAACAGGGTGGAGATGAAAAACTGTTTTTT.

In its sample, this clone was seen a few times. The J gene is TRBJ1-4, the V gene TRBV10-3, with a tentative D call TRBD1 (5 bases). Germline CDR1 ENHRY, CDR2 SYGVKD. The CDR3 has 13 amino acids. V was clipped by 3 bases and J by 3 bases, with 5 bases between them. The CDR3 coding sequence is TGTGCCATCAGTGACAGGGCTAATGAAAAACTGTTTTTT. As protein: CAISDRANEKLFF.

The chain combines TRBV2 with TRBJ1-1; D gene unclear. This CDR3 region has 12 residues. Trimming cost V 6 bases and J 9 bases, with 14 bases left between them. Germline CDR1 is SNHLY and CDR2 is FYNNEI. CDR3 DNA sequence: TGTGCCAGCAGAGAGGACGAGCCTAAAGCTTTCTTT. It encodes CASREDEPKAFF.

The genes are TRBV2 and TRBJ1-4, with 11 positions matching TRBD1. CDR3 length: 14 residues. CDR1 is SNHLY and CDR2 is FYNNEI in the germline V gene. After removal of 11 bases from V and 7 bases from J, the junction contained 9 bases not matched to a gene. The CDR3: CAGRRGTGGEKLFF. CDR3 nucleotide sequence: TGTGCCGGAAGGCGGGGGACAGGGGGTGAAAAACTGTTTTTT.